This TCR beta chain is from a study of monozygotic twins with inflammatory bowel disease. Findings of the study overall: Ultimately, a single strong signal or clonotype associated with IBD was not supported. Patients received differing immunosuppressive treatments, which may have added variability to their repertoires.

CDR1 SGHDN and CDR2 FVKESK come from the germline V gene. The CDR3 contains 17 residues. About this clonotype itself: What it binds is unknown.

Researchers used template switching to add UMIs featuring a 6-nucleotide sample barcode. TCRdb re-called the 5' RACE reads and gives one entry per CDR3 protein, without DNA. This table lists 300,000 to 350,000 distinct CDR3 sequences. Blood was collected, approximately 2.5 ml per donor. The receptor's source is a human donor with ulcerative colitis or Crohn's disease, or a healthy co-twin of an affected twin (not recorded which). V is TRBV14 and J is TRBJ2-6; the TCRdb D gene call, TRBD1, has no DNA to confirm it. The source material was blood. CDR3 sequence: CASSSKTGSSGANVLTF.